Following are 15 T cell receptor beta chains from one sample sequenced in a study of T cells expressing NK-cell markers. No DNA is given; TCRdb re-called the 5' RACE reads and lists each CDR3 protein once. The table lists about 440,000 distinct CDR3 sequences. Sequences were obtained from blood T cells: a sorted CD56 or NKG2C T cell subset, CD4+ or CD8+ T cells, or bulk PBMC T cells (not recorded which). The source is a woman aged 18 to 69 in good health.

The chain combines TRBV29-1 with TRBJ2-1; the TCRdb D gene call, TRBD2, has no DNA to confirm it. The length of the CDR3 is 15 residues. Germline assignment: CDR1 SQVTM and CDR2 ANQGSEA. CDR3 region: CSATNSGGAYNEQFF.

V gene TRBV27 combines with J gene TRBJ1-2; TCRdb gives TRBD1 as the D gene, but with no DNA this cannot be confirmed. CDR3 size: 12 residues. CDR1 is MNHEY, CDR2 SMNVEV, per germline (reference sequence). The CDR3 spells CASSRQGYGYTF.

This chain connects TRBV4-2 to TRBJ2-5; the D call from TCRdb, TRBD1, cannot be confirmed without DNA. Germline CDR1 is LGHNA and CDR2 is YNFKEQ. The CDR3 is made up of 15 amino acids. This CDR3 is CASSQVETGKETQYF.

The chain joins TRBV28 to TRBJ1-5. CDR1 is MDHEN and CDR2 is SYDVKM in the germline V gene. The CDR3 contains 14 residues. CDR3 sequence reads: CASSLLLSNQPQHF.

J is TRBJ2-5 and V is TRBV3-1; the TCRdb D gene call, TRBD1, has no DNA to confirm it. Germline-derived CDR1 and CDR2 are LGHDT and YNNKEL (reference sequence). CDR3 length: 14 residues. CDR3 sequence: CASSLWDRVETQYF.

The chain carries TRBV12-3 or TRBV12-4 and TRBJ2-7; without DNA, the TCRdb call of TRBD1 cannot be checked. There are 15 residues in the CDR3. The CDR3 loop is CASSFPGYSTYEQYF.

CDR3 region: CASSLQVGSNTGELFF. The rearrangement links TRBV5-1 to TRBJ2-2. Germline V gene sequence: CDR1 SGHRS, CDR2 YFSETQ. The CDR3 runs to 16 residues.

The rearrangement uses TRBV20-1 and TRBJ2-1; the D call from TCRdb, TRBD1, cannot be confirmed without DNA. This CDR3 is 11 amino acids long. Germline CDR1 is DFQATT and CDR2 is SNEGSKA (reference sequence). CDR3 sequence reads: CSPRWGDEQFF.

The chain couples TRBV27 to TRBJ2-7; TCRdb's assignment of TRBD2 cannot be checked, as there is no DNA. The CDR3 consists of 15 residues. Germline-derived CDR1 and CDR2 are MNHEY and SMNVEV (reference sequence). CDR3 sequence reads: CASSLREGPIDEQYF.

The rearrangement uses TRBV19 and TRBJ2-5. CDR1 LNHDA and CDR2 SQIVND come from the germline V gene (reference sequence). This CDR3 contains 15 residues. CDR3 in amino acids: CASSIVRQSQETQYF.

The chain is built from TRBV20-1 and TRBJ2-7; TCRdb indicates TRBD2, and absent DNA this call remains unverified. This CDR3 has 14 residues. Germline V gene lookup returns CDR1 DFQATT and CDR2 SNEGSKA (reference sequence). CDR3 protein: CSARGLAGVHEQYF.

The rearrangement joins TRBV7-6 to TRBJ2-1; TCRdb selects TRBD2, and the lack of DNA leaves this call unchecked. Germline CDR1 is SGHVS and CDR2 is FNYEAQ. This CDR3 has 17 amino acids. This CDR3 is CASSLNERGSHYNEQFF.

The chain has TRBV14 and TRBJ1-2. Germline-derived CDR1 and CDR2 are SGHDN and FVKESK. The CDR3 spans 16 residues. CDR3 sequence reads: CASSQNLPETVYGYTF. The whole variable domain, remainder taken from reference TRBV14 and TRBJ1-2, is EAGVTQFPSHSVIEKGQTVTLRCDPISGHDNLYWYRRVMGKEIKFLLHFVKESKQDESGMPNNRFLAERTGGTYSTLKVQPAELEDSGVYFCASSQNLPETVYGYTFGSGTRLTVV.

This chain connects TRBV6-2 or TRBV6-3 to TRBJ2-4; TCRdb's D call of TRBD1 is untestable without DNA. The germline V gene has CDR1 MNHEY and CDR2 SVGEGT. The CDR3 has 16 residues. Here the CDR3 reads CASRNRGWVAKNIQYF.

The V gene is TRBV5-4, the J gene TRBJ2-7; TCRdb's D call of TRBD1 is untestable without DNA. CDR1 is SGHNT, CDR2 YYREEE, per germline (reference sequence). The CDR3 covers 13 residues. CDR3 region: CASRPGLGNEQYF.